This T cell receptor beta chain was sequenced in a study of cytomegalovirus exposure and HLA in healthy donors. Overall study results and limits: Cytomegalovirus-associated TCR beta chains were listed, numbering 164.

The J segment lost 11 bases and the V segment lost 0 bases, leaving 11 bases of the junction unmatched. Germline CDR1 SGHDT, CDR2 YYEEEE. CDR3 size: 14 residues. The PCR contained 60 Vbeta and 13 Jbeta primers. Produced via immunoSEQ multiplex PCR; TCRdb's table is partial and in-frame only. Of under 200,000 clones listed, 79% are singletons. A remark on this clone: Its antigen is currently unknown.

The receptor's source is a woman aged 40 to 55 in good health and CMV-seronegative. The rearrangement joins TRBV5-6 to TRBJ2-7, with 7 bases fitting TRBD1. Material: PBMCs. The CDR3 loop reads CASSLGYGQASEYF. CDR3 bases: TGTGCCAGCAGCTTGGGGTATGGACAGGCAAGTGAGTACTTC.